This TCR beta chain was recovered during a study of breast tumors, draining lymph nodes, adjacent tissues. This clonotype was counted once. The antigen is unknown. TCRdb reprocessed the multiplex PCR reads via MiXCR and lists one record per CDR3 protein. Of 55,000 to 75,000 distinct CDR3 sequences listed, 40% to 45% were seen once; the top ten hold roughly 9.1%. Germline CDR1 reads MNHEY; CDR2 reads SVGAGI. The CDR3 contains 16 residues. J lost 6 bases, V lost 4 bases, and 10 bases had no gene match. Whole-study findings and limits: Tumor T cell lymph node origin was a supported hypothesis, not proven. Compared with lymph nodes, tumors were less diverse; compared with nontumor tissue, more. Compared with basal-like, luminal-like tumors shared significantly more repertoire with nontumor tissue.

The TCR comes from a female donor with breast cancer. Some clones in this sample may be carry-over from other donors' samples. Sequencing was done on a sample of breast tumor tissue. This chain links TRBV6-5 with TRBJ2-5; 11 bases agree with TRBD2. CDR3 protein: CASSSPIASGRKTQYF. The CDR3 DNA reads TGTGCCAGCAGTTCCCCAATCGCTAGCGGGAGGAAGACCCAGTACTTC.